The 23 T cell receptor beta chains reported below all come from one sample, sequenced in a study of spatial heterogeneity in lung cancer. Findings and caveats of the study: Mutation tallies in tumors tracked expanded intratumoral alpha and beta TCR counts.

These receptors lack a known antigen. Documented time point: sample taken at primary tumor resection. TCRdb ran MiXCR on the 5' RACE reads and lists one entry per CDR3 protein. Of about 1,400 distinct CDR3 sequences detected, around 5.9% appear once; the ten largest clones hold 56%. Sample: lung tumor tissue, taken at surgery. These receptors came from a female donor with early-stage non-small cell lung cancer.

Relative to its sample, this clonotype is medium-sized. Since the library was made to target alpha chains, this beta chain is a stray read and its abundance is not meaningful. The rearrangement uses TRBV29-1 and TRBJ2-2; 7 nucleotides match TRBD1. Germline CDR1 SQVTM, CDR2 ANQGSEA. This CDR3 spans 14 amino acids. With V trimmed by 5 bases and J by 0 bases, 3 bases remained unmatched. CDR3 DNA sequence: TGCAGCGTTCAGGACAGGACGAACACCGGGGAGCTGTTTTTT. Translated: CSVQDRTNTGELFF.

Points on this clonotype: Because this beta chain is a stray read in a library intended to capture alpha chains, its abundance should not be given much weight. The rearrangement links TRBV10-3 to TRBJ2-2; 7 bases fit TRBD1. Germline assignment: CDR1 ENHRY and CDR2 SYGVKD. The CDR3 covers 15 residues. The junction had 5 bases not matched to a gene; V was cut back by 3 bases and J by 4 bases. Here the CDR3 reads CAISDKGAPTGELFF. CDR3 DNA: TGTGCCATCAGTGATAAGGGGGCGCCCACCGGGGAGCTGTTTTTT.

This clonotype was seen ten or more times. This beta chain is off target for a library built for alpha chains, so its abundance means little. The J gene is TRBJ1-2, the V gene TRBV6-6, with TRBD1 as a possible D gene (6 bases). CDR3 length: 15 amino acids. Trimming cost V 6 bases and J 0 bases, with 14 bases left between them. Germline CDR1 MNHNY, CDR2 SVGAGI (reference sequence). This CDR3 is CASRAQQGANYGYTF. The CDR3 DNA follows: TGTGCCAGCAGGGCCCAACAGGGAGCTAACTATGGCTACACCTTC.

To note about this clonotype: This beta chain is a stray sequence in a library constructed for alpha chains; its clone size is not meaningful. The V and J genes are TRBV4-2 and TRBJ1-2; D not resolved. This CDR3 is built from 14 residues. The ends were cut back, 1 base at V and 0 bases at J, with 6 bases in the middle. Germline V gives CDR1 LGHNA, CDR2 YNFKEQ. CDR3 sequence: CASSQVQTNYGYTF. The DNA of the CDR3 is TGTGCCAGCAGCCAAGTACAGACTAACTATGGCTACACCTTC.

This clonotype ranks as medium-sized. Found in a library prepared for alpha chains, this beta chain is an off-target read, and its abundance has little meaning. V gene TRBV3-1 combines with J gene TRBJ2-1; a weak D match, TRBD2 (5 bases). V was clipped by 4 bases and J by 3 bases, with 16 bases between them. Germline CDR1 reads LGHDT; CDR2 reads YNNKEL (reference sequence). The CDR3 has 16 amino acids. The CDR3 here is CASSPWASRHYNEQFF. DNA for the CDR3: TGTGCCAGCAGCCCCTGGGCTAGCAGACACTACAATGAGCAGTTCTTC.

This clonotype is classed as medium-sized. The library was designed around alpha chains, so this beta chain is a stray read whose abundance carries little weight. V usage is TRBV2 and J usage is TRBJ1-2; tentatively, D is TRBD1 (5 bases). Germline CDR1 is SNHLY and CDR2 is FYNNEI. This CDR3 region has 11 residues. V dropped 11 bases and J dropped 8 bases, with 15 bases sitting between them. CDR3 bases: TGTGCCTCCAGGGTTCCTACGGGCTACACCTTC. Translation gives CASRVPTGYTF.

Within the sample, this clonotype is medium-sized (0.01 to 0.1%). With the library built for alpha chains, this beta chain is off target and its frequency is not meaningful. This chain uses TRBV27 with TRBJ2-7; possibly TRBD2 for D (6 bases). V lost 6 bases and J 3 bases, leaving 12 bases between the germline ends. The CDR3 consists of 13 residues. Germline V gives CDR1 MNHEY, CDR2 SMNVEV (reference sequence). CDR3: CASRNSGGYEQYF. CDR3 DNA: TGTGCCAGCAGAAATAGCGGAGGCTACGAGCAGTACTTC.

This clonotype is large in the sample. Little can be read into the size of this beta chain, an off-target read in a library designed for alpha chains. This chain joins TRBV7-2 and TRBJ1-4, with D perhaps matching TRBD1 (5 bases). V was trimmed by 5 bases and J by 2 bases, leaving 12 bases between them. This CDR3 is 15 amino acids long. Germline CDR1 is SGHTA and CDR2 is FQGNSA. CDR3 sequence (DNA): TGTGCCAGCAGCCGCAAGAGGGGCACTAATGAAAAACTGTTTTTT. This encodes CASSRKRGTNEKLFF.

By sample share, this clonotype is medium-sized. Because the library targeted alpha chains, this beta chain is an off-target read whose size means little. The chain recombines TRBV2 with TRBJ2-1; D assignment may be TRBD1 or TRBD2 (5 bases each). The germline V gene has CDR1 SNHLY and CDR2 FYNNEI. The V gene lost 10 bases and the J gene lost 7 bases, with 14 bases spanning the gap. CDR3 size: 12 residues. The CDR3 spells CATRDPRNEQFF. The CDR3 DNA sequence: TGTGCCACCCGGGACCCCCGGAATGAGCAGTTCTTC.

This clonotype is judged medium-sized. Within a library made for alpha chains, this beta chain is off target, and its count is uninformative. This chain links TRBV13 with TRBJ1-1; unclear D gene. V lost 4 bases and J 0 bases, leaving 12 bases between the germline ends. Germline V gene lookup returns CDR1 PRHDT and CDR2 FYEKMQ (reference sequence). The CDR3 runs to 15 residues. The CDR3 loop is CASSYTDGMNTEAFF. The CDR3 region has the DNA TGTGCCAGCAGCTATACGGACGGCATGAACACTGAAGCTTTCTTT.

Of note for this clonotype: A library prepared for alpha chains yielded this beta chain as an off-target read; its size is of little meaning. V and J are TRBV7-3 and TRBJ2-3; either TRBD1 or TRBD2 may fit D (5 bases each). The CDR3 is 15 amino acids. Trimming left V 5 bases short and J 0 bases short, with 12 bases between. Looked up from germline, CDR1 is SGHTA and CDR2 is FQGTGA. The CDR3 is CASSLEGLSTDTQYF. CDR3 bases: TGTGCCAGCAGCCTAGAGGGGCTCAGCACAGATACGCAGTATTTT.

This clonotype ranks as medium-sized (0.01 to 0.1%). The size of this beta chain means little, since it is a stray read in a library made for alpha chains. The V call is TRBV11-2, the J call TRBJ1-1; no clear D gene. Germline V gene data show CDR1 as SGHAT and CDR2 as FQNNGV. The CDR3 runs to 12 residues. Trimming stripped 3 bases from V and 2 bases from J, with 4 bases between. In DNA form, the CDR3 reads TGTGCCAGCAGCTTCCCTAACACTGAAGCTTTCTTT. It encodes CASSFPNTEAFF.

This clonotype came up many times. Since it is a stray read in a library aimed at alpha chains, this beta chain has a size that is not meaningful. The chain recombines TRBV18 with TRBJ1-2; D not certain. Looked up from germline, CDR1 is KGHSH and CDR2 is LQKENI. The CDR3 is 15 residues long. V was clipped by 4 bases and J by 4 bases, with 16 bases between them. CDR3 DNA sequence: TGTGCCAGCTCACTCCCTGGGTCTTATTCCTATGGCTACACCTTC. This codes for CASSLPGSYSYGYTF.

Points on this clonotype: A library made for alpha chains picked up this beta chain off target, so its size means little. J is TRBJ1-2 and V is TRBV6-1, with 8 bases that match TRBD1. CDR1 is MNHNS and CDR2 is SASEGT in the germline V gene. This CDR3 comprises 15 residues. J lost 1 base, V lost 8 bases, and 9 bases had no gene match. CDR3 DNA sequence: TGTGCCAGCCCCGCAGGGACAGGATTTAACTATGGCTACACCTTC. Its translation: CASPAGTGFNYGYTF.

This clonotype has only a few counts. This beta chain is a stray read from a library made for alpha chains; its abundance is not meaningful. The rearrangement joins TRBV10-3 to TRBJ1-3, with D possibly being TRBD1 (5 bases). Trimming pared 6 bases from V and 0 bases from J, leaving 12 bases between. The CDR3 spans 15 residues. Germline V CDR1 and CDR2: ENHRY, SYGVKD. The CDR3 sequence: CAIRVEDTSGNTIYF. The DNA for the CDR3 is TGTGCCATCAGAGTGGAGGACACCTCTGGAAACACCATATATTTT.

This clonotype is large by share. The library was built for alpha chains, so this beta chain is an off-target read and its size means little. The chain is built from TRBV2 and TRBJ1-1; D may be TRBD1 (5 bases). V gave up 7 bases and J gave up 4 bases, with 19 bases separating them. This CDR3 is built from 15 residues. Germline lookup yields CDR1 SNHLY and CDR2 FYNNEI. The CDR3 coding sequence is TGTGCCAGCATCCCCGATGGGGGACGTCGCACTGAAGCTTTCTTT. Translation: CASIPDGGRRTEAFF.

This clonotype has only a few counts. The library was built for alpha chains, so this beta chain is an off-target read and its size means little. The CDR3 sequence is CASTIGSASNQPQHF. The CDR3 DNA reads TGTGCCAGTACCATAGGATCGGCTAGCAATCAGCCCCAGCATTTT. The chain employs TRBV19 and TRBJ1-5; D unclear. CDR1 is LNHDA and CDR2 is SQIVND in the germline V gene (reference sequence). Trimming shortened V by 7 bases and J by 0 bases, and 13 bases separated the two germline ends. The CDR3 consists of 15 residues. Full variable domain (outside the CDR3, taken from reference TRBV19 and TRBJ1-5): DGGITQSPKYLFRKEGQNVTLSCEQNLNHDAMYWYRQDPGQGLRLIYYSQIVNDFQKGDIAEGYSVSREKKESFPLTVTSAQKNPTAFYLCASTIGSASNQPQHFGDGTRLSIL.

This clonotype rates as medium-sized. At one end, the junction sequence differs from germline, possibly due to a read error. Because this beta chain is a stray read in a library intended to capture alpha chains, its abundance should not be given much weight. The chain employs TRBV7-7 and TRBJ2-2; D may match TRBD1 or TRBD2 (5 bases each). The length of the CDR3 is 17 residues. Germline V gene lookup returns CDR1 SSHAT and CDR2 FNYEAQ (reference sequence). Here the CDR3 reads CASSVSSAGSVTGELFF. Here the CDR3 DNA reads TGTGCTAGCAGCGTCTCGAGCGCAGGGAGCGTCACCGGGGAGCTGTTTTTT.

This clonotype is large in the sample. For a library built for alpha chains, this beta chain is a stray read; little rests on its size. The V and J genes are TRBV12-3 or TRBV12-4 and TRBJ1-1; a weak D match, TRBD1 (5 bases). The CDR3 has 14 residues. The germline V and J ends were trimmed by 1 base and 5 bases, with 11 bases remaining between them. CDR3 in DNA: TGTGCCAGCAGTTTAGTGGGGGAAGGGACTGAAGCTTTCTTT. Its protein product is CASSLVGEGTEAFF.

This clonotype qualifies as medium-sized (0.01 to 0.1%). A library prepared for alpha chains yielded this beta chain as an off-target read; its size is of little meaning. The J gene is TRBJ2-1, the V gene TRBV5-5; 8 nucleotides align to TRBD2. The CDR3 runs 16 residues. V gave up 4 bases and J gave up 7 bases; unmatched junction bases: 13. Germline V gene sequence: CDR1 SGHKS, CDR2 YYEKEE (reference sequence). In nucleotides, the CDR3 is TGTGCCAGCAGCCCCACCGGGACTAGGGGGTCGAATGAGCAGTTCTTC. This sequence encodes CASSPTGTRGSNEQFF. The full variable domain, in which reference TRBV5-5 and TRBJ2-1 provide the parts outside the CDR3, is DAGVTQSPTHLIKTRGQQVTLRCSPISGHKSVSWYQQVLGQGPQFIFQYYEKEERGRGNFPDRFSARQFPNYSSELNVNALLLGDSALYLCASSPTGTRGSNEQFFGPGTRLTVL.

This clonotype was seen more than once but under ten times. A library prepared for alpha chains yielded this beta chain as an off-target read; its size is of little meaning. The chain combines TRBV20-1 with TRBJ1-4; tentatively, D is TRBD1 (6 bases). V gave up 1 base and J gave up 8 bases, with 14 bases separating them. The CDR3 runs to 14 residues. Germline V CDR1 and CDR2: DFQATT, SNEGSKA (reference sequence). The CDR3 nucleotides are TGCAGTGCTAGAGCTTGGCAGGGGCACGAAAAACTGTTTTTT. Amino acids: CSARAWQGHEKLFF.

This clonotype was counted a few times. This beta chain is an unintended read in a library built for alpha chains; its size means little. This chain links TRBV6-2 or TRBV6-3 with TRBJ2-7; D gene ambiguous. V was pared by 4 bases and J by 4 bases, with 8 bases between. CDR1 and CDR2 from the germline V gene are MNHEY and SVGEGT. The CDR3 runs to 12 residues. CDR3 in amino acids: CASSFSQYEQYF. In DNA, the CDR3 is TGTGCCAGCAGTTTCTCACAGTACGAGCAGTACTTC.

By frequency in the sample, this clonotype is medium-sized. This beta chain is an off-target read within a library intended for alpha chains, so its frequency means little. The CDR3 DNA reads as TGCGCCAGCAGCTTGGAAGGGACAGGGTCTGGAAACACCATATATTTT. Translated, it gives CASSLEGTGSGNTIYF. The chain has TRBV5-1 and TRBJ1-3; 9 bases are shared with TRBD1. Trimming cost V 0 bases and J 1 base; bases outside gene matches: 2. This CDR3 comprises 16 residues. CDR1 is SGHRS and CDR2 is YFSETQ in the germline V gene.